This TCR beta chain derives from a study of blood T cell repertoires in COVID-19. Overall study: Material from acute and convalescent COVID-19 was sourced from the United States, Italy and Spain. Sources were T cells, B-cell-depleted T cells, or PBMCs; the material itself was cDNA or gDNA.

V was trimmed by 5 bases and J by 1 base, leaving 14 bases between them. This CDR3 comprises 15 residues. In germline, CDR1 is MDHEN, CDR2 SYDVKM. How the authors handled the data: Cell counts per sample came from amplifying reference gene primers. Sequencing used immunoSEQ multiplex PCR; TCRdb keeps in-frame clones, though not all of them. That table furnishes V, J and clone size, whereas the DNA furnished D and trimming. The profile shows fewer than 200,000 clones, about 83% of them singletons. Sequencing was carried out using peripheral blood. The sequence was obtained from a human donor in a cohort sampled during active COVID-19. The chain is built from TRBV28 and TRBJ1-1; D perhaps matches TRBD1 (5 bases). The DNA for the CDR3 is TGTGCCAGCAGTGCCGGGGGAGGGGCGAACACTGAAGCTTTCTTT. This gives the protein CASSAGGGANTEAFF.